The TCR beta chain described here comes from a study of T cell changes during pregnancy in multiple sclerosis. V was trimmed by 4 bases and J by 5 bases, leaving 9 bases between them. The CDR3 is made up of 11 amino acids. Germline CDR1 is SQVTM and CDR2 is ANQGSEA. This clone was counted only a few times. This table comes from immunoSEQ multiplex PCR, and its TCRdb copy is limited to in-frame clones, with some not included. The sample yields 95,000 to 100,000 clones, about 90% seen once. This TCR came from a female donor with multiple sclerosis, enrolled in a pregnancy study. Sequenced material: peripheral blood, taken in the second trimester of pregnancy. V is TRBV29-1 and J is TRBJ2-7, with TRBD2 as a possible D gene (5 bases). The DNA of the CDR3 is TGCAGCGTTGGAGGAGGACACGAGCAGTACTTC. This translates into CSVGGGHEQYF.